The following is a T cell receptor (beta chain) sequence with its context. The CDR3 consists of 18 residues. The V gene lost 0 bases and the J gene lost 0 bases, with 15 bases spanning the gap. Germline V gene lookup returns CDR1 LGHNA and CDR2 YSLEER. Data came from immunoSEQ multiplex PCR; TCRdb stores just in-frame clones and leaves some out. The sample shows over 2 million clones, roughly 90% of them seen only once. This sample is drawn from a study of shared clonotypes between healthy human individuals. Sequences were obtained from naive CD4+ T cells from PBMCs. Subset described: CD45RA+ positively selected. The chain joins TRBV4-3 to TRBJ2-1; D uncertain. The receptor's source is a man younger than 35 in good health. Some clones in this sample may be carry-over from other donors' samples. The CDR3 bases are TGCGCCAGCAGCCAAGATCCTTCGCGGCAGAGCTCCTACAATGAGCAGTTCTTC. It translates to CASSQDPSRQSSYNEQFF.